The present T cell receptor beta chain was sequenced within a study of patients and donors after allogeneic stem cell transplantation. The ends were cut back, 5 bases at V and 9 bases at J, with 16 bases in the middle. The CDR3 covers 13 residues. CDR1 is MNHEY, CDR2 SVGEGT, per germline. Via MiXCR, TCRdb re-called the RT-PCR reads, giving one row per CDR3 protein. The sample lists approximately 150,000 distinct CDR3 sequences, approximately 35% occurring once. The V gene is TRBV6-2 or TRBV6-3, the J gene TRBJ1-2; D gene ambiguous. The specimen was blood, either unsorted or a sorted T cell fraction (not recorded which). This TCR was sampled from a human donor who was either an allogeneic HSCT recipient or a stem cell or donor lymphocyte infusion donor (not recorded which). It is not recorded whose cells these are; they may come from a transplant donor. CDR3 residues: CASSPPALLSYTF. In DNA, the CDR3 is TGTGCCAGCAGTCCACCGGCTCTTCTAAGCTACACCTTC.